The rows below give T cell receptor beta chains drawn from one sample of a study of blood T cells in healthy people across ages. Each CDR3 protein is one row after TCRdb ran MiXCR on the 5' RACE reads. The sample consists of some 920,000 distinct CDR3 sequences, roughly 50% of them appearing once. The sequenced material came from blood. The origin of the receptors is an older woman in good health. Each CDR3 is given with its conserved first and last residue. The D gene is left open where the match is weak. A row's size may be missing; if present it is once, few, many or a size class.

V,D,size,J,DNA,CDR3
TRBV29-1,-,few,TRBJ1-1,TGCAGCGTTCGGACTCACAGGGACGACGGTGAAGCTTTCTTT,CSVRTHRDDGEAFF
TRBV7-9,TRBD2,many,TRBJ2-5,TGTGCCAGCAGCTCCAGAGCTAGCGGGAGGAAAGAGACCCAGTACTTC,CASSSRASGRKETQYF
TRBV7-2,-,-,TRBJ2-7,TGTGCCAGCAGCTATAGCGGACTCTACGAGCAGTACTTC,CASSYSGLYEQYF
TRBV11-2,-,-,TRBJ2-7,TGTGCCAGCAGTCCTACGCAGTGGAGGAATGAGCAGTACTTC,CASSPTQWRNEQYF
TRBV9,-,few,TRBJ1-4,TGTGCCAGCAGCGTGGGCTCTCCAAGGACTAATGAAAAACTGTTTTTT,CASSVGSPRTNEKLFF
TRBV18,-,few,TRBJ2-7,TGTGCCAGCTCACCACTCCCACAGACAGACTACGAGCAGTACTTC,CASSPLPQTDYEQYF
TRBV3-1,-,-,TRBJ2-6,TGTGCCAGCAGCCCCGGCCTGGGCTCTGGGGCCAACGTCCTGACTTTC,CASSPGLGSGANVLTF
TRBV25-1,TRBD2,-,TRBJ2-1,TGTGCCAGCAGTGATGGGCTAGCGGGGGTACCCAATGAGCAGTTCTTC,CASSDGLAGVPNEQFF
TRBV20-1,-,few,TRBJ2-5,TGCAGTGCTCCGACTAGAAACCAAGAGACCCAGTACTTC,CSAPTRNQETQYF
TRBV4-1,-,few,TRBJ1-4,TGCGCCAGCAGCCAAGACAGGGTACGGGCAACTAATGAAAAACTGTTTTTT,CASSQDRVRATNEKLFF
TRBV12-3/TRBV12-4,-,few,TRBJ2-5,TGTGCCAGCAGTTTGGCTAACACGAAGACCCAGTACTTC,CASSLANTKTQYF
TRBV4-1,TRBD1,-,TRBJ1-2,TGCGCCAGCAGCCAACGAGGGGGCCGGGGGCGCGACTATGGCTACACCTTC,CASSQRGGRGRDYGYTF
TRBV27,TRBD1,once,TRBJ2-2,TGTGCCAGCAGTTTACTAACACTTCGGGACAGGGGGCGCGCATGGCCGAACACCGGGGAGCTGTTTTTT,CASSLLTLRDRGRAWPNTGELFF
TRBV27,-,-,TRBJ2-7,TGTGCCAGCAGTTTAGCCCGGCCCTTCGGGCAGTACTTC,CASSLARPFGQYF
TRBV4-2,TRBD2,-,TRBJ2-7,TGTGCCAGCAGCCAAGACGTGAGCGGGAGCTCCTACAATGAGCAGTACTTC,CASSQDVSGSSYNEQYF
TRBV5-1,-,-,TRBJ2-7,TGCGCCAGCAGCATGGAAAGGGGTGTGGGCGAGCAGTACTTC,CASSMERGVGEQYF
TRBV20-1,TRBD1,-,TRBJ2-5,TGCAGTGCTCCCAGGGGGACAGATCAAGAGACCCAGTACTTC,CSAPRGTDQETQYF
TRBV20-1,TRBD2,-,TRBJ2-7,TGCAGTGCTAGCCTAGCGGGAGACTCCTACGAGCAGTACTTC,CSASLAGDSYEQYF
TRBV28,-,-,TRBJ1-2,TGTGCCAGCAGCCTACAGGGTCACAACTATGGCTACACCTTC,CASSLQGHNYGYTF
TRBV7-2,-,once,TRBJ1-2,TGTGCCAGCAGGGCAGGCGGTGGGGGTTCTAACTATGGCTACACCTTC,CASRAGGGGSNYGYTF
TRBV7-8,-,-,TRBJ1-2,TGTGCCAGCAGCTGGACCGGGAGCACTTATGGCTACACCTTC,CASSWTGSTYGYTF
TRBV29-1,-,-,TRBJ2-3,TGCAGCGTGAGGCCGCGACGTACAGATACGCAGTATTTT,CSVRPRRTDTQYF
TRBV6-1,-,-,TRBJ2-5,TGTGCCAGCACCGAGGGTCTAGCAGGGAGTGAGCAGTACTTC,CASTEGLAGSEQYF
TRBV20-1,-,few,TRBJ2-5,TGCAGTGCAACCAAGCCCCAGGGCGGCCAAGAGACCCAGTACTTC,CSATKPQGGQETQYF